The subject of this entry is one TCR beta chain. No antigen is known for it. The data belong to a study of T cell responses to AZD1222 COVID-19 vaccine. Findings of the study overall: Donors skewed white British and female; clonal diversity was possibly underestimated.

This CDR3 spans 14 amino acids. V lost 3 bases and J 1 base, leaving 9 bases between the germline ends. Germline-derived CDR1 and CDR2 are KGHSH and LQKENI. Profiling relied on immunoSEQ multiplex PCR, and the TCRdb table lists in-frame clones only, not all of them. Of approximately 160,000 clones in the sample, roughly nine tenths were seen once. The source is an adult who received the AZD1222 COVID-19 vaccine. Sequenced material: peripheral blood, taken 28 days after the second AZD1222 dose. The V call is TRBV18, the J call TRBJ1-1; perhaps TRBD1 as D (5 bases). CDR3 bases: TGTGCCAGCTCACCCGGACACCAGAACACTGAAGCTTTCTTT. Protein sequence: CASSPGHQNTEAFF.